The 21 T cell receptor beta chains given below trace back to one sample, sequenced in a study of cytomegalovirus exposure and HLA in healthy donors. PCR primers comprised 60 Vbeta and 13 Jbeta primers. The data were produced by immunoSEQ multiplex PCR, yet TCRdb's version contains in-frame clones alone and is incomplete. The table shows under 200,000 clones, with roughly 67% occurring only once. Sequenced input: PBMCs. These receptors came from a young woman in good health and CMV-seropositive.

The chain joins TRBV5-1 to TRBJ2-5; 11 nucleotides line up with TRBD2. The CDR3 sequence is 16 residues long. The germline gives CDR1 SGHRS, CDR2 YFSETQ. V lost 0 bases and J lost 8; bases outside the gene matches: 9. CDR3 sequence: CASSLEASGGPGTQYF. The CDR3 nucleotides read TGCGCCAGCAGCTTGGAGGCTAGCGGGGGGCCAGGTACCCAGTACTTC.

This clone appeared a few times. The chain links TRBV28 to TRBJ2-7, with 7 bases fitting TRBD1. The length of the CDR3 is 12 residues. Germline V gene lookup returns CDR1 MDHEN and CDR2 SYDVKM. J lost 5 bases, V lost 7 bases, and 5 bases had no gene match. The CDR3 sequence is CASTTTGDEQYF. For the CDR3, the DNA is TGTGCCAGCACTACTACAGGGGACGAGCAGTACTTC. Full variable domain (outside the CDR3, taken from reference TRBV28 and TRBJ2-7): DVKVTQSSRYLVKRTGEKVFLECVQDMDHENMFWYRQDPGLGLRLIYFSYDVKMKEKGDIPEGYSVSREKKERFSLILESASTNQTSMYLCASTTTGDEQYFGPGTRLTVT.

The CDR3 DNA sequence: TGCAGCGTTAGGTGGGGGGTATACAATGAGCAGTTCTTC. This gives the protein CSVRWGVYNEQFF. The V call is TRBV29-1, the J call TRBJ2-1; TRBD2 is a possible D gene (6 bases). Deletions cut 5 bases from V and 4 bases from J, with 12 bases between. Germline lookup yields CDR1 SQVTM and CDR2 ANQGSEA. This CDR3 is built from 13 residues.

The table lists this clone with a count of one. This chain connects TRBV7-3 to TRBJ2-1; tentatively, D is TRBD2 (6 bases). The CDR3 extends over 15 amino acids. Germline V gives CDR1 SGHTA, CDR2 FQGTGA. V dropped 0 bases and J dropped 7 bases, with 13 bases sitting between them. The CDR3 is CASSLTSEGWNEQFF. The CDR3 DNA reads TGTGCCAGCAGCTTAACTTCGGAGGGATGGAATGAGCAGTTCTTC.

CDR3 nucleotides: TGTGCCTGGTTCCAGGGGGGATATGGCTACACCTTC. Protein: CAWFQGGYGYTF. This chain links TRBV30 with TRBJ1-2; 7 bases map to TRBD1. There are 12 residues in the CDR3. Germline V gene data show CDR1 as GTSNPN and CDR2 as SVGIG (reference sequence). Trimming cost V 5 bases and J 5 bases; bases outside gene matches: 5.

This clone showed up just a few times. The chain couples TRBV5-4 to TRBJ2-1, with a weak D call TRBD2 (7 bases). The CDR3 totals 16 residues. Germline-derived CDR1 and CDR2 are SGHNT and YYREEE (reference sequence). V was shortened by 2 bases and J by 0 bases, with 12 bases between the two germline ends. DNA for the CDR3: TGTGCCAGCAGCTTCGTGCGGGGGCACTCCTACAATGAGCAGTTCTTC. It encodes CASSFVRGHSYNEQFF.

The rearrangement uses TRBV5-5 and TRBJ2-5; D gene ambiguous. CDR1 is SGHKS, CDR2 YYEKEE, per germline (reference sequence). The CDR3 runs to 13 residues. V lost 2 bases, J lost 5 bases, and 10 bases lay in between. The CDR3: CASSFDGLETQYF. Here the CDR3 DNA reads TGTGCCAGCAGCTTCGACGGGTTGGAGACCCAGTACTTC.

V is TRBV4-1 and J is TRBJ2-3, with D possibly being TRBD2 (7 bases). V lost 1 base and J lost 5, with 19 bases in between. This CDR3 comprises 17 residues. Germline CDR1 reads MGHRA; CDR2 reads YSYEKL. The CDR3 bases are TGCGCCAGCAGCCAAGTTCGCAGCGGGGAGACAGGAGATACGCAGTATTTT. Its protein product is CASSQVRSGETGDTQYF.

This clone was observed a single time. J is TRBJ1-1 and V is TRBV5-1; D uncertain. The germline V and J ends were trimmed by 5 bases and 3 bases, with 14 bases remaining between them. The CDR3 totals 14 residues. Germline CDR1 reads SGHRS; CDR2 reads YFSETQ. CDR3 residues: CASRNDYGDTEAFF. CDR3 nucleotide sequence: TGCGCCAGCAGGAACGACTACGGGGACACTGAAGCTTTCTTT.

This clone was found once. This chain connects TRBV11-2 to TRBJ2-7; the D gene is possibly TRBD1 (5 bases). V was pared by 0 bases and J by 5 bases, with 14 bases between. CDR3 length: 15 residues. CDR1 and CDR2 from the germline V gene are SGHAT and FQNNGV. The DNA for the CDR3 is TGTGCCAGCAGCTTAGAAGACAGCTGGATCGACGAGCAGTACTTC. This translates into CASSLEDSWIDEQYF.

V usage is TRBV10-3 and J usage is TRBJ2-5; 7 nucleotides align to TRBD2. In germline, CDR1 is ENHRY, CDR2 SYGVKD. The length of the CDR3 is 13 residues. V lost 6 bases and J lost 4; bases outside the gene matches: 5. CDR3 in DNA: TGTGCCATCAGCAGTCTAGCGGCAGAGACCCAGTACTTC. Its translation is CAISSLAAETQYF.

This chain joins TRBV4-1 and TRBJ2-1; 10 bases line up with TRBD2. The CDR3 runs to 18 residues. V was clipped by 0 bases and J by 8 bases; unmatched bases: 13. CDR1 MGHRA and CDR2 YSYEKL come from the germline V gene. CDR3 bases: TGCGCCAGCAGCCAAGAGGCGGGAGCGGGGGGGCTGACCGATGAGCAGTTCTTC. It translates to CASSQEAGAGGLTDEQFF.

With respect to this clone: No conserved phenylalanine or tryptophan ends this CDR3, so it is likely a read error. The genes are TRBV6-5 and TRBJ1-2; 7 nucleotides align to TRBD1. Germline values: CDR1 MNHEY, CDR2 SVGAGI. CDR3 length: 14 amino acids. Trimming removed 0 bases from V and 7 bases from J; junction bases left unmatched: 5. The CDR3, as DNA: TGTGCCAGCAGTTACTCGATCACAGGGGCTGGCTACACCCTC. As protein: CASSYSITGAGYTL.

The V call is TRBV5-6, the J call TRBJ1-4; perhaps TRBD1 as D (6 bases). This CDR3 is 15 amino acids long. The germline CDR1 and CDR2 sequences are SGHDT and YYEEEE. Trimming shortened V by 2 bases and J by 8 bases, and 16 bases separated the two germline ends. This CDR3 is CASSFHRVRAEKLFF. The CDR3 DNA follows: TGTGCCAGCAGCTTCCACAGGGTACGGGCCGAAAAACTGTTTTTT. The whole variable domain, remainder taken from reference TRBV5-6 and TRBJ1-4, is DAGVTQSPTHLIKTRGQQVTLRCSPKSGHDTVSWYQQALGQGPQFIFQYYEEEERQRGNFPDRFSGHQFPNYSSELNVNALLLGDSALYLCASSFHRVRAEKLFFGSGTQLSVL.

This clone came up a few times. The chain links TRBV7-6 to TRBJ2-7, with D unclear. Germline V CDR1 and CDR2: SGHVS, FNYEAQ. This CDR3 has 11 amino acids. V was trimmed by 4 bases and J by 2 bases, leaving 3 bases between them. The CDR3 DNA sequence: TGTGCCAGCAGCTCCGCCTACGAGCAGTACTTC. Protein sequence: CASSSAYEQYF.

This clone appeared a few times. J is TRBJ1-1 and V is TRBV4-3; TRBD1 agrees at 7 bases. The germline gives CDR1 LGHNA, CDR2 YSLEER. After removal of 0 bases from V and 2 bases from J, the junction contained 3 bases not matched to a gene. CDR3 size: 15 residues. The CDR3 is CASSQEGDSNTEAFF. CDR3 bases: TGCGCCAGCAGCCAAGAAGGGGACAGCAACACTGAAGCTTTCTTT.

This clone was found once. The chain joins TRBV7-3 to TRBJ1-1; D remains ambiguous. This CDR3 is built from 13 residues. CDR1 is SGHTA and CDR2 is FQGTGA in the germline V gene. V lost 6 bases and J lost 1, with 9 bases in between. The CDR3 reads CASSRGTNTEAFF. CDR3 DNA: TGTGCCAGCAGTCGGGGAACGAACACTGAAGCTTTCTTT.

The chain is built from TRBV19 and TRBJ1-3, with D perhaps matching TRBD1 (6 bases). The germline CDR1 and CDR2 sequences are LNHDA and SQIVND (reference sequence). The CDR3 is made up of 15 amino acids. V lost 9 bases, J lost 0 bases, and 15 bases lay in between. The CDR3 loop reads CASRRTDASGNTIYF. CDR3 DNA: TGTGCCAGCAGAAGGACAGACGCCTCTGGAAACACCATATATTTT.

The V and J genes are TRBV5-1 and TRBJ1-1; 7 bases are a match to TRBD1. The V segment lost 0 bases and the J segment 0 bases; nucleotides outside the gene matches: 2. The CDR3 consists of 15 residues. Germline V gene lookup returns CDR1 SGHRS and CDR2 YFSETQ. CDR3 coding DNA: TGCGCCAGCAGCTTGGGGGGGACAGTGAACACTGAAGCTTTCTTT. Translation: CASSLGGTVNTEAFF.

This clone showed up just once. The V and J genes are TRBV29-1 and TRBJ2-1; TRBD1 matches 7 bases. Germline CDR1 SQVTM, CDR2 ANQGSEA. V shed 3 bases and J 8 bases; nucleotides not matched to a gene: 7. This CDR3 region has 13 residues. The CDR3 DNA reads as TGCAGCGTTGAGACAGGGCGGCGGCATGAGCAGTTCTTC. This codes for CSVETGRRHEQFF.

This clone has a single count. V gene TRBV19 combines with J gene TRBJ2-3, with 8 positions matching TRBD2. Germline lookup yields CDR1 LNHDA and CDR2 SQIVND (reference sequence). The CDR3 runs to 15 residues. The V and J ends lost 2 bases and 4 bases, in that order; junction bases with no gene match: 5. Here the CDR3 reads CASSITAGGADTQYF. The CDR3 region has the DNA TGTGCCAGTAGTATAACCGCGGGGGGCGCAGATACGCAGTATTTT.